Listed below are T cell receptor beta chains from one sample, sequenced in a study of T cells in Graves' hyperthyroidism and ophthalmopathy. TCRdb ran MiXCR on the multiplex PCR reads and lists one entry per CDR3 protein. The table has 500,000 to 650,000 distinct CDR3 sequences, 12% to 15% seen once. What was sequenced was blood. The receptors come from a woman aged 40 to 49 with Graves' hyperthyroidism. Both conserved end residues are part of each CDR3. The D gene is left open where the match is weak. Size is omitted from some rows. Given values are once, few, many or a class for expanded clones.

size	V	D	J	DNA	CDR3
once	TRBV6-1	-	TRBJ1-5	TGTGCCATCTCGCGGGGGTACAATCAGCCCCAGCATTTT	CAISRGYNQPQHF
-	TRBV7-2	TRBD2	TRBJ2-1	TGTGCCAGCAGCTTAACTAGCGGCTATAGCAATGGGCAGTTCTTC	CASSLTSGYSNGQFF
-	TRBV20-1	TRBD2	TRBJ2-5	TGCACATTAGCGGGAGTGAGAGAGACCCAGTACTTC	CTLAGVRETQYF
many	TRBV20-1	-	TRBJ2-7	TGCAGTGCTAGACTCTTCGGGACGTCTTACGAGCAGTACTTC	CSARLFGTSYEQYF
many	TRBV27	-	TRBJ2-7	TGTGCCAGCAGTTTGAGCCCCAGGGATTGGAACGAGCAGTACTTC	CASSLSPRDWNEQYF
many	TRBV6-1	TRBD2	TRBJ2-7	TGTGCCAGCAGCCCTAGGACTAGCGGGCACGAGCAGTACTTC	CASSPRTSGHEQYF
-	TRBV4-2	TRBD1	TRBJ1-1	TGTGCCAGCAGCCAGCAGACAGGGGGAGGGACTGAAGCTTTCTTT	CASSQQTGGGTEAFF
-	TRBV20-1	-	TRBJ2-7	TGCAGTGCAACCGCGGGGTACCGGAGTTACGAGCAGTACTTC	CSATAGYRSYEQYF
many	TRBV5-1	-	TRBJ2-1	TGTGCCAGCAGCTTGGCCGGAAGCTCCTACAATGAGCAGTTCTTC	CASSLAGSSYNEQFF
many	TRBV20-1	-	TRBJ1-5	TGCAGTGCTAGGAAATCCGGCGGTTATAATCAGCCCCAGCATTTT	CSARKSGGYNQPQHF
many	TRBV2	-	TRBJ2-7	TGTGCCTTCCGAGAGGGAATGACCTACGAGCAGTACTTC	CAFREGMTYEQYF
-	TRBV5-1	-	TRBJ1-1	TGCGCCAGCAGCTTGAGAGGGACCCCGGACACTGAAGCTTTCTTT	CASSLRGTPDTEAFF
many	TRBV10-3	TRBD2	TRBJ2-5	TGTGCCATCGGGACTAGCGGGAGTATTAGGGAGACCCAGTACTTC	CAIGTSGSIRETQYF
once	TRBV7-2	-	TRBJ2-1	TGTGCCAGCAGCAGGGGACTGTGGAATGAGCAGTTCTTC	CASSRGLWNEQFF
many	TRBV7-2	-	TRBJ2-7	TGTGCCAGCAGCTTAGACTCGGCACGGGAGCAGTACTTC	CASSLDSAREQYF
many	TRBV20-1	TRBD1	TRBJ2-5	TGCAGTGCTCCCGGGACAGCACAAGAGACCCAGTACTTC	CSAPGTAQETQYF
many	TRBV3-1	-	TRBJ2-3	TGTGCCAGCAGCCAGGACTTAGGAAGGGCGCAGTATTTT	CASSQDLGRAQYF
few	TRBV6-5	-	TRBJ2-3	TGTGCCAGCAGTTACGTCACCTCCACAGATACGCAGTATTTT	CASSYVTSTDTQYF
-	TRBV6-2/TRBV6-3	TRBD1	TRBJ2-3	TGTGCCAGCAGTTTTAGACAGGGGAAGCTAGGCACAGATACGCAGTATTTT	CASSFRQGKLGTDTQYF
few	TRBV6-1	TRBD2	TRBJ2-1	TGTGCCAGCAGTGACCCTGCGACGGAGACTAGCGGGAGAAGGACCTACAATGAGCAGTTCTTC	CASSDPATETSGRRTYNEQFF
many	TRBV7-9	TRBD2	TRBJ2-1	TGTGCCAGCAGCTCCGAGGGAGGGTCCTACAATGAGCAGTTCTTC	CASSSEGGSYNEQFF
many	TRBV5-1	TRBD1	TRBJ1-6	TGCGCCAGCAGCTTGGCCCAGGGGGCTAATTCACCCCTCCACTTT	CASSLAQGANSPLHF
many	TRBV30	-	TRBJ1-5	TGTGCCTGGAGTCCCGGGGGGCAGCCCCAGCATTTT	CAWSPGGQPQHF
-	TRBV18	-	TRBJ2-7	TGTGCCAGCTCAGCCTACAACTCCTACGAGCAGTACTTC	CASSAYNSYEQYF
-	TRBV7-2	-	TRBJ2-2	TGTGCCAGCACTCCCCGGGGGCGCACCGGGGAGCTGTTTTTT	CASTPRGRTGELFF
many	TRBV6-1	TRBD1	TRBJ1-1	TGTGCCAGCAGACAGGGGGCCACTGAAGCTTTCTTT	CASRQGATEAFF
few	TRBV9	-	TRBJ2-3	TGTGCCAGCAGCATCGGACATTCTAGCACAGATACGCAGTATTTT	CASSIGHSSTDTQYF
once	TRBV15	TRBD2	TRBJ2-7	TGTGCCACCTCGGGGGGGCAGGGGCTGTCCTACGAGCAGTACTTC	CATSGGQGLSYEQYF
few	TRBV28	TRBD1	TRBJ1-2	TGTGCCAGCAGTTTACCCCGGACAGGGTATTGGGGCTACACCTTC	CASSLPRTGYWGYTF
many	TRBV6-2/TRBV6-3	TRBD1	TRBJ2-4	TGTGCCAGCAGTCCCGACAGGGCAGCCAAAAACATTCAGTACTTC	CASSPDRAAKNIQYF
few	TRBV27	TRBD1	TRBJ1-5	TGTGCCAGCAGTTTATCCCGGGACAGGGAGAATCAGCCCCAGCATTTT	CASSLSRDRENQPQHF
many	TRBV7-2	-	TRBJ1-2	TGTGCCAGCAGCTTAGATGGGGGGGCCGGAGCTAACTATGGCTACACCTTC	CASSLDGGAGANYGYTF
-	TRBV7-8	-	TRBJ2-7	TGTGCCAGCAGCCCGTTGGGGCCTAGCTCCTACGAGCAGTACTTC	CASSPLGPSSYEQYF
-	TRBV19	TRBD1	TRBJ1-1	TGTGCCAGTAGGAGACGTCAGGGGGCGCCGGACACTGAAGCTTTCTTT	CASRRRQGAPDTEAFF
few	TRBV6-1	TRBD1	TRBJ2-7	TGTGCCAGCAGTGGCGGGACAGGGGATCGGACCTACGAGCAGTACTTC	CASSGGTGDRTYEQYF
few	TRBV20-1	-	TRBJ2-4	TGCAGTGCTCCTACACAAGCCAAAGACATTCAGTACTTC	CSAPTQAKDIQYF
many	TRBV5-1	TRBD2	TRBJ2-1	TGCGCCAGCAGCTTGGCGGTGGTAGCGGGTTCTTACAATGAGCAGTTCTTC	CASSLAVVAGSYNEQFF
-	TRBV5-6	-	TRBJ2-2	TGTGCCAGCAGCTCACTCGGAGGCGGGGAGCTGTTTTTT	CASSSLGGGELFF
-	TRBV6-6	-	TRBJ2-5	TGTGCCAGCAGTTACTCTTTCCAGGGTCAAGAGACCCAGTACTTC	CASSYSFQGQETQYF
few	TRBV5-4	TRBD2	TRBJ2-2	TGTGCCAGCAGCTTGGGCGCGGGAGTTGGAACCGGGGAGCTGTTTTTT	CASSLGAGVGTGELFF
many	TRBV28	TRBD1	TRBJ2-1	TGTGCCAGCAGCACAGGACAGGGCTTTTTAATTAACAATGAGCAGTTCTTC	CASSTGQGFLINNEQFF
few	TRBV29-1	-	TRBJ2-5	TGCAGCGTTGATACAGGGATGAGGGAGACCCAGTACTTC	CSVDTGMRETQYF
many	TRBV2	-	TRBJ2-5	TGTGCCAGCAGTCGGGACACGGACCAAGAGACCCAGTACTTC	CASSRDTDQETQYF